This TCR beta chain was identified during a study of regulatory T cells in long-lasting Graves disease. In building TCR beta libraries, iRepertoire HTBI primers were used together with Arm-PCR of CDR3 regions. TCRdb processed the multiplex PCR reads anew with MiXCR; each CDR3 protein has one entry. The table lists 400,000 to 550,000 distinct CDR3 sequences, about 15% of them singletons. The time point was: newly diagnosed GD, antithyroid drugs for less than 3 months. Construction of the TCR library relied on RNA isolated from PBMCs. This CDR3 has 15 residues. CDR1 is SGHAT and CDR2 is FQNNGV in the germline V gene. Trimming removed 1 base from V and 0 bases from J; junction bases left unmatched: 2. This clonotype was detected a few times. The sample was also linked to a second study, of T cells in Graves' hyperthyroidism and ophthalmopathy.

J is TRBJ2-7 and V is TRBV11-2; 8 bases are shared with TRBD2. The receptor was derived from a woman aged 25-40 years with Graves disease. The sample in question was peripheral blood mononuclear cells (PBMCs), obtained at new diagnosis, from a patient treated with antithyroid drugs. CDR3 sequence: CASSLVAGTSYEQYF. CDR3 DNA sequence: TGTGCCAGCAGCTTAGTAGCGGGGACCTCCTACGAGCAGTACTTC.